This T cell receptor beta chain emerged from a study of T cell changes during pregnancy in multiple sclerosis. This CDR3 spans 17 amino acids. V lost 4 bases and J lost 5; bases outside the gene matches: 13. Germline V gene lookup returns CDR1 MGHDK and CDR2 SYGVNS. Method: immunoSEQ multiplex PCR; TCRdb's copy keeps in-frame clones and lacks some. The sample yields 99,000 or so clones, approximately 93% seen once. The clonotype originates from a female donor with multiple sclerosis, enrolled in a pregnancy study. The chain employs TRBV25-1 and TRBJ2-3, with 9 bases lining up with TRBD2. Source: peripheral blood, taken after pregnancy. CDR3 coding DNA: TGTGCCAGCAGTGGTTTGGGCGGGAGGGCCGAGAAAGATACGCAGTATTTT. Protein product: CASSGLGGRAEKDTQYF.